A selection of T cell receptor beta chains follows, all from one sample in a study of cytomegalovirus exposure and HLA in healthy donors. The protocol was immunoSEQ multiplex PCR, while the TCRdb copy is restricted to in-frame clones and leaves out a portion. This table has 100,000 or so clones, over 60% appearing once. Sequencing was performed on PBMCs. The source of these receptors is a woman aged 35 to 49 in good health and CMV-seropositive. CDR3s include the opening cysteine and the closing phenylalanine or tryptophan. Each record gives: V gene, D gene, CDR3 length, J gene, clone size, CDR3 protein, CDR3 DNA. D genes are given only for firm matches. Part of the rows lack a size; the others show once, few, many or a class for expanded clones.

V gene: TRBV5-5
D gene: .
CDR3 length: 11
J gene: TRBJ2-1
clone size: .
CDR3 protein: CASSLALVRFF
CDR3 DNA: TGTGCCAGCAGCTTAGCCCTTGTGAGGTTCTTC

V gene: TRBV10-3
D gene: .
CDR3 length: 15
J gene: TRBJ2-7
clone size: .
CDR3 protein: CAISVGAGNAYEQYF
CDR3 DNA: TGTGCCATCAGTGTTGGTGCGGGCAATGCCTACGAGCAGTACTTC

V gene: TRBV15
D gene: TRBD1
CDR3 length: 16
J gene: TRBJ2-6
clone size: .
CDR3 protein: CATSGGQGDGANVLTF
CDR3 DNA: TGTGCCACCAGCGGGGGACAGGGGGACGGGGCCAACGTCCTGACTTTC

V gene: TRBV5-4
D gene: TRBD2
CDR3 length: 16
J gene: TRBJ2-2
clone size: .
CDR3 protein: CASSSGQRGNTGELFF
CDR3 DNA: TGTGCCAGCAGCTCGGGGCAGCGGGGTAACACCGGGGAGCTGTTTTTT

V gene: TRBV7-2
D gene: .
CDR3 length: 14
J gene: TRBJ2-7
clone size: once
CDR3 protein: CASSLFVSSPEQYF
CDR3 DNA: TGTGCCAGCAGCTTATTTGTATCCTCCCCCGAGCAGTACTTC

V gene: TRBV30
D gene: .
CDR3 length: 13
J gene: TRBJ1-5
clone size: .
CDR3 protein: CAWSVRGGQPQHF
CDR3 DNA: TGTGCCTGGAGTGTTCGGGGGGGTCAGCCCCAGCATTTT

V gene: TRBV4-1
D gene: TRBD2
CDR3 length: 16
J gene: TRBJ2-1
clone size: .
CDR3 protein: CASSQGGSGRVFEQFF
CDR3 DNA: TGCGCCAGCAGCCAAGGGGGAAGCGGGAGGGTATTTGAGCAGTTCTTC

V gene: TRBV10-3
D gene: .
CDR3 length: 11
J gene: TRBJ1-2
clone size: .
CDR3 protein: CAISAHYGYTF
CDR3 DNA: TGTGCCATCAGTGCTCACTATGGCTACACCTTC

V gene: TRBV7-9
D gene: TRBD1
CDR3 length: 14
J gene: TRBJ2-7
clone size: .
CDR3 protein: CASSGEGAVYEQYF
CDR3 DNA: TGTGCCAGCAGTGGCGAGGGGGCGGTCTACGAGCAGTACTTC

V gene: TRBV21-1
D gene: .
CDR3 length: 13
J gene: TRBJ2-7
clone size: .
CDR3 protein: CASSKGNSGEQYF
CDR3 DNA: TGTGCCAGCAGCAAAGGTAATAGCGGCGAGCAGTACTTC

V gene: TRBV19
D gene: .
CDR3 length: 14
J gene: TRBJ2-2
clone size: .
CDR3 protein: CASSEVASTGELFF
CDR3 DNA: TGTGCCAGTAGCGAGGTCGCGAGCACCGGGGAGCTGTTTTTT

V gene: TRBV7-9
D gene: .
CDR3 length: 14
J gene: TRBJ1-2
clone size: .
CDR3 protein: CASSPVGHGYGYTF
CDR3 DNA: TGTGCCAGCAGCCCGGTAGGACACGGGTATGGCTACACCTTC

V gene: TRBV27
D gene: .
CDR3 length: 15
J gene: TRBJ2-2
clone size: .
CDR3 protein: CASSLIAAGTGELFF
CDR3 DNA: TGTGCCAGCAGTTTAATAGCGGCGGGCACCGGGGAGCTGTTTTTT

V gene: TRBV28
D gene: .
CDR3 length: 11
J gene: TRBJ2-7
clone size: once
CDR3 protein: CATETAYEQYF
CDR3 DNA: TGTGCCACCGAGACAGCTTACGAGCAGTACTTC

V gene: TRBV29-1
D gene: .
CDR3 length: 12
J gene: TRBJ2-7
clone size: .
CDR3 protein: CSVVGVRYEQYF
CDR3 DNA: TGCAGCGTTGTTGGAGTTAGGTACGAGCAGTACTTC

V gene: TRBV4-3
D gene: TRBD2
CDR3 length: 19
J gene: TRBJ2-1
clone size: .
CDR3 protein: CASSFVHTQSSGRYNEQFF
CDR3 DNA: TGCGCCAGCAGCTTTGTACATACCCAGAGTAGCGGGAGGTACAATGAGCAGTTCTTC

V gene: TRBV6-1
D gene: TRBD1
CDR3 length: 14
J gene: TRBJ2-7
clone size: .
CDR3 protein: CASSLSGTVYEQYF
CDR3 DNA: TGTGCCAGCAGTCTATCCGGGACAGTCTACGAGCAGTACTTC

V gene: TRBV5-1
D gene: .
CDR3 length: 14
J gene: TRBJ2-7
clone size: .
CDR3 protein: CASSLATSSYEQYF
CDR3 DNA: TGCGCCAGCAGCTTGGCCACCAGCTCCTACGAGCAGTACTTC

V gene: TRBV11-1
D gene: TRBD2
CDR3 length: 17
J gene: TRBJ2-2
clone size: few
CDR3 protein: CASSRSVLSGETGELFF
CDR3 DNA: TGTGCCAGCAGCCGAAGCGTACTTAGCGGGGAAACCGGGGAGCTGTTTTTT

V gene: TRBV28
D gene: .
CDR3 length: 15
J gene: TRBJ1-4
clone size: .
CDR3 protein: CASSTDDDSNEKLFF
CDR3 DNA: TGTGCCAGCAGCACCGATGACGACAGCAATGAAAAACTGTTTTTT

V gene: TRBV7-9
D gene: TRBD2
CDR3 length: 16
J gene: TRBJ2-1
clone size: .
CDR3 protein: CSSSPLGGRSDNEQFF
CDR3 DNA: TGTTCCAGCAGCCCGTTGGGGGGGAGGAGTGACAATGAGCAGTTCTTC

V gene: TRBV2
D gene: TRBD1
CDR3 length: 13
J gene: TRBJ1-4
clone size: .
CDR3 protein: CASTRGAVEKLFF
CDR3 DNA: TGTGCCAGCACCAGGGGGGCCGTTGAAAAACTGTTTTTT

V gene: TRBV4-3
D gene: .
CDR3 length: 12
J gene: TRBJ2-4
clone size: .
CDR3 protein: CASSQDQGIQHF
CDR3 DNA: TGCGCCAGCAGCCAAGATCAGGGCATTCAGCACTTC

V gene: TRBV5-1
D gene: TRBD2
CDR3 length: 16
J gene: TRBJ2-5
clone size: .
CDR3 protein: CASSYPLAGGDETQYF
CDR3 DNA: TGCGCCAGCAGCTACCCACTAGCGGGAGGTGACGAGACCCAGTACTTC

V gene: TRBV7-3
D gene: .
CDR3 length: 15
J gene: TRBJ1-5
clone size: .
CDR3 protein: CASSPIFGDLQPQHF
CDR3 DNA: TGTGCCAGCAGCCCCATTTTTGGGGACTTGCAGCCCCAGCATTTT

V gene: TRBV5-4
D gene: .
CDR3 length: 15
J gene: TRBJ2-2
clone size: .
CDR3 protein: CASSLGQPGTGELFF
CDR3 DNA: TGTGCCAGCAGCTTGGGACAGCCCGGCACCGGGGAGCTGTTTTTT

V gene: TRBV5-1
D gene: TRBD1
CDR3 length: 20
J gene: TRBJ1-2
clone size: .
CDR3 protein: CASSSPGPPNRDRGNYGYTF
CDR3 DNA: TGCGCCAGCAGCTCCCCCGGACCGCCGAACCGGGACAGGGGAAACTATGGCTACACCTTT

V gene: TRBV7-9
D gene: .
CDR3 length: 12
J gene: TRBJ2-1
clone size: .
CDR3 protein: CASSPLYNEQFF
CDR3 DNA: TGTGCCAGCAGCCCCTTGTACAATGAGCAGTTCTTC

V gene: TRBV28
D gene: .
CDR3 length: 12
J gene: TRBJ2-2
clone size: .
CDR3 protein: CASLSGLGELFF
CDR3 DNA: TGTGCCAGCCTCTCGGGACTCGGGGAGCTGTTTTTT

V gene: TRBV10-3
D gene: .
CDR3 length: 13
J gene: TRBJ1-3
clone size: .
CDR3 protein: CAIRPGDGNTIYF
CDR3 DNA: TGTGCCATCAGGCCAGGGGACGGAAACACCATATATTTT

V gene: TRBV7-9
D gene: TRBD2
CDR3 length: 17
J gene: TRBJ2-1
clone size: .
CDR3 protein: CASSLKAGGFSYNEQFF
CDR3 DNA: TGTGCCAGCAGCTTAAAAGCGGGAGGGTTTTCCTACAATGAGCAGTTCTTC

V gene: TRBV2
D gene: .
CDR3 length: 13
J gene: TRBJ1-2
clone size: .
CDR3 protein: CASSVTGLYGYTF
CDR3 DNA: TGTGCCAGCAGCGTTACAGGGCTCTATGGCTACACCTTC

V gene: TRBV7-2
D gene: .
CDR3 length: 14
J gene: TRBJ2-1
clone size: .
CDR3 protein: CASSPSRYVGEQFF
CDR3 DNA: TGTGCCAGCAGCCCATCCCGCTATGTCGGTGAGCAGTTCTTC

V gene: TRBV27
D gene: TRBD2
CDR3 length: 15
J gene: TRBJ2-1
clone size: .
CDR3 protein: CASSLILAGVYEQFF
CDR3 DNA: TGTGCCAGCAGCCTAATCCTAGCGGGAGTGTATGAGCAGTTCTTC

V gene: TRBV2
D gene: .
CDR3 length: 15
J gene: TRBJ1-2
clone size: few
CDR3 protein: CASGDDSRRTYGYTF
CDR3 DNA: TGTGCCAGCGGAGATGACAGCCGTCGTACCTATGGCTACACCTTC

V gene: TRBV6-1
D gene: .
CDR3 length: 15
J gene: TRBJ2-5
clone size: .
CDR3 protein: CASSEQAGASETQYF
CDR3 DNA: TGTGCCAGCAGTGAACAAGCAGGGGCCTCGGAGACCCAGTACTTC

V gene: TRBV30
D gene: .
CDR3 length: 15
J gene: TRBJ1-3
clone size: .
CDR3 protein: CAWSLAPPGGNTIYF
CDR3 DNA: TGTGCCTGGAGTTTAGCGCCACCGGGAGGAAACACCATATATTTT

V gene: TRBV19
D gene: TRBD1
CDR3 length: 14
J gene: TRBJ2-1
clone size: .
CDR3 protein: CASSTLGQNNEQFF
CDR3 DNA: TGTGCCAGTAGTACCTTGGGACAGAACAATGAGCAGTTCTTC

V gene: TRBV5-1
D gene: TRBD1
CDR3 length: 15
J gene: TRBJ2-5
clone size: .
CDR3 protein: CASSSGQGHDETQYF
CDR3 DNA: TGCGCCAGCAGCTCGGGACAGGGGCATGACGAGACCCAGTACTTC

V gene: TRBV5-8
D gene: TRBD1
CDR3 length: 15
J gene: TRBJ2-3
clone size: .
CDR3 protein: CASSLWDRGPDTQYF
CDR3 DNA: TGTGCCAGCAGCTTGTGGGACAGGGGGCCAGATACGCAGTATTTT

V gene: TRBV5-1
D gene: .
CDR3 length: 15
J gene: TRBJ1-1
clone size: few
CDR3 protein: CASSFSPTGNTEAFF
CDR3 DNA: TGCGCCAGCAGCTTTTCGCCGACAGGGAACACTGAAGCTTTCTTT

V gene: TRBV19
D gene: .
CDR3 length: 14
J gene: TRBJ1-5
clone size: .
CDR3 protein: CASRGGLSNQPQHF
CDR3 DNA: TGTGCCAGTAGAGGCGGGCTTAGCAATCAGCCCCAGCATTTT

V gene: TRBV19
D gene: .
CDR3 length: 13
J gene: TRBJ2-7
clone size: .
CDR3 protein: CASSPTGTYEQYF
CDR3 DNA: TGTGCCAGTAGTCCTACAGGGACATACGAGCAGTACTTC

V gene: TRBV7-9
D gene: TRBD1
CDR3 length: 14
J gene: TRBJ1-2
clone size: .
CDR3 protein: CASSAFDREIGYTF
CDR3 DNA: TGTGCCAGCAGCGCTTTTGACAGGGAAATTGGCTACACCTTC

V gene: TRBV28
D gene: .
CDR3 length: 15
J gene: TRBJ1-3
clone size: .
CDR3 protein: CASSLGSISGNTIYF
CDR3 DNA: TGTGCCAGCAGTTTGGGGAGCATCTCTGGAAACACCATATATTTT

V gene: TRBV5-1
D gene: .
CDR3 length: 15
J gene: TRBJ1-4
clone size: .
CDR3 protein: CASSSSTGTNEKLFF
CDR3 DNA: TGCGCCAGCAGCTCCTCAACAGGAACTAATGAAAAACTGTTTTTT

V gene: TRBV7-2
D gene: TRBD1
CDR3 length: 15
J gene: TRBJ2-7
clone size: .
CDR3 protein: CASSLQQGAGNEQYF
CDR3 DNA: TGTGCCAGCAGCTTGCAACAGGGGGCTGGTAACGAGCAGTACTTC